These 13 T cell receptor beta chains originate from one sample sequenced in a study of cytomegalovirus exposure and HLA in healthy donors. Generated by immunoSEQ multiplex PCR, the TCRdb table keeps only in-frame clones and is missing some. Among approximately 270,000 clones listed, over 75% were seen once. The sequenced sample consisted of PBMCs. The receptors stem from a young man in good health and CMV-seropositive.

This chain connects TRBV29-1 to TRBJ1-2; TRBD1 is a possible D gene (5 bases). Trimming took 5 bases from V and 0 from J, leaving 10 bases between them. The CDR3 contains 13 residues. Per the germline V gene, CDR1 is SQVTM and CDR2 is ANQGSEA. Written as DNA, the CDR3 is TGCAGCGTTTCGAGGGGTACTAACTATGGCTACACCTTC. This codes for CSVSRGTNYGYTF.

This clone was seen only once. The J gene is TRBJ2-7, the V gene TRBV27; 7 bases fit TRBD2. Germline CDR1 reads MNHEY; CDR2 reads SMNVEV (reference sequence). The trim removed 5 bases at V and 2 bases at J, leaving 9 bases unmatched. There are 15 residues in the CDR3. In DNA form, the CDR3 reads TGTGCCAGCAGTACCATACTAGCGTACCCCTACGAGCAGTACTTC. It is translated as CASSTILAYPYEQYF.

This sequence joins TRBV10-2 and TRBJ2-7; 8 bases align to TRBD1. Trimming cost V 7 bases and J 6 bases; bases outside gene matches: 8. The length of the CDR3 is 13 residues. CDR1 and CDR2 (germline): WSHSY, SAAADI. CDR3: CASTGQGASEQYF. CDR3 nucleotide sequence: TGCGCCAGCACAGGCCAGGGGGCTTCCGAGCAGTACTTC.

This chain joins TRBV6-6 and TRBJ1-5, with a tentative D call TRBD1 (5 bases). V was shortened by 8 bases and J by 9 bases, with 11 bases between the two germline ends. From germline, CDR1 is MNHNY and CDR2 SVGAGI (reference sequence). This CDR3 comprises 11 residues. The CDR3 DNA reads as TGTGCCAGCCGAGGGGAGGGGCCCCAGCATTTT. Its protein product is CASRGEGPQHF.

The genes are TRBV30 and TRBJ1-5; the D gene is possibly TRBD1 (6 bases). Trimming took off 2 bases at V and 3 bases at J, with 8 bases between the two ends. Per germline, CDR1 GTSNPN and CDR2 SVGIG (reference sequence). This CDR3 spans 13 amino acids. Here the CDR3 DNA reads TGTGCCTGGAGTCGGGACATCAATCAGCCCCAGCATTTT. Translated: CAWSRDINQPQHF.

The rearrangement links TRBV5-1 to TRBJ2-2, with TRBD1 identical over 7 bases. Germline V gives CDR1 SGHRS, CDR2 YFSETQ. Trimming at V came to 2 bases and at J to 6 bases, leaving 10 bases not matched to a gene. This CDR3 comprises 16 residues. In DNA, the CDR3 is TGCGCCAGCAGCTTCCACAGGACAGGTTTGCCCGGGGAGCTGTTTTTT. The encoded protein is CASSFHRTGLPGELFF.

The V and J genes are TRBV19 and TRBJ1-3; D remains ambiguous. The CDR3 runs 16 residues. V dropped 5 bases and J dropped 5 bases, with 19 bases sitting between them. The germline CDR1 and CDR2 sequences are LNHDA and SQIVND (reference sequence). CDR3 DNA: TGTGCCAGTAGTTCCCTCGAGACCAGGAAGCGAAACACCATATATTTT. Its protein is CASSSLETRKRNTIYF.

The chain employs TRBV29-1 and TRBJ1-1, with D possibly matching TRBD1 (6 bases). This CDR3 has 13 amino acids. The germline gives CDR1 SQVTM, CDR2 ANQGSEA. V lost 6 bases, J lost 5 bases, and 16 bases lay in between. The CDR3: CSVVRGLGTEAFF. The DNA of the CDR3 is TGCAGCGTGGTGCGGGGGCTGGGAACTGAAGCTTTCTTT.

As to this clone: Relative to the germline gene, one junction end is altered; a read error may explain this. The chain recombines TRBV4-1 with TRBJ2-5; TRBD2 matches at 7 bases. In germline, CDR1 is MGHRA, CDR2 YSYEKL. The CDR3 is 15 residues long. For the CDR3, the DNA is TGCGCCAGCAGCCAAGATCAACTAGCGTCAGAGATCCAGTACTTC. Protein: CASSQDQLASEIQYF.

V is TRBV30 and J is TRBJ2-1; D not certain. The CDR3 totals 10 residues. V lost 5 bases and J 8 bases, leaving 7 bases between the germline ends. Looked up from germline, CDR1 is GTSNPN and CDR2 is SVGIG (reference sequence). The CDR3: CAWGEDEQFF. In DNA, the CDR3 is TGTGCCTGGGGAGAGGATGAGCAGTTCTTC.

This rearrangement joins TRBV29-1 to TRBJ1-1; tentative D call: TRBD1 (6 bases). Germline values: CDR1 SQVTM, CDR2 ANQGSEA. V shed 0 bases and J shed 5 bases, with 10 bases lying between them. This CDR3 is 13 amino acids long. The CDR3 reads CSVEEQGGTEAFF. Written as DNA, the CDR3 is TGCAGCGTTGAAGAACAGGGCGGGACTGAAGCTTTCTTT.

This chain links TRBV28 with TRBJ2-3, with 9 positions matching TRBD1. The CDR3 loop spans 15 amino acids. Losses at the gene ends were 0 bases for V and 3 bases for J; bases not matched to a gene: 1. Germline CDR1 and CDR2: MDHEN and SYDVKM. The CDR3 reads CASSLWGQGTDTQYF. As DNA, the CDR3 is TGTGCCAGCAGTTTATGGGGACAGGGTACAGATACGCAGTATTTT.

This chain connects TRBV21-1 to TRBJ1-5. TRBV21-1 is shown as a pseudogene. This CDR3 is built from 16 residues. For the CDR3, the DNA is TGTGCCAGCAGCAATAAAGGTAATGCGGGCAATCAGCCCCAGCATTTT. Translated, it gives CASSNKGNAGNQPQHF.